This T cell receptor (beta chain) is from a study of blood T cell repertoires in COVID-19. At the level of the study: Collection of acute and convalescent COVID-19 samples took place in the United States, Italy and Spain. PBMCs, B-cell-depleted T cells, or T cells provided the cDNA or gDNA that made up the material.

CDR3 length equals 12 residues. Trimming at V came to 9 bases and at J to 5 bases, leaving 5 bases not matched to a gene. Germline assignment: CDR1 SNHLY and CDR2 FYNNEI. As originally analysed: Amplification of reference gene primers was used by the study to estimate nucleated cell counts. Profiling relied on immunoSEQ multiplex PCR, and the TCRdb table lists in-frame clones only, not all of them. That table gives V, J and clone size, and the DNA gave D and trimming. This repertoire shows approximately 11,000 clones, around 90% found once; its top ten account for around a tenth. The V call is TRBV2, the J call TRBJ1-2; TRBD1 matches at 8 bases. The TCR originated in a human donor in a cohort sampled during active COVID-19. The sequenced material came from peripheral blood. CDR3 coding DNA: TGTGCCAGTGGACAGGGTTCGTATGGCTACACCTTC. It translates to CASGQGSYGYTF.